These 19 T cell receptor beta chains share one sample of origin, sequenced in a study of CD8+ T cells in alopecia areata. Extracted RNA was reverse transcribed, and the resulting cDNA served as sequencing template. Method: immunoSEQ multiplex PCR; TCRdb's copy keeps in-frame clones and lacks some. The sample records 200,000 or so clones, 57% being singletons. The starting material was CD4+ T cells sorted from blood, obtained at week 0. The source of these receptors is a human donor with alopecia areata.

In the case of this clone: Its ends do not fully match the called genes, so a read error is possible. V is TRBV30 and J is TRBJ1-2, with 7 nucleotides matching TRBD1. Germline V gene sequence: CDR1 GTSNPN, CDR2 SVGIG (reference sequence). There are 14 residues in the CDR3. In DNA, the CDR3 is TGTGCCTGGAGTGTCCCGTCGACAGGGAAGGTCTCCCTCTTC. Amino acid sequence: CAWSVPSTGKVSLF.

The chain joins TRBV20-1 to TRBJ2-1, with TRBD2 matching over 7 bases. Germline CDR1 is DFQATT and CDR2 is SNEGSKA (reference sequence). V was pared by 3 bases and J by 10 bases, with 3 bases of the junction left unmatched. CDR3 length: 11 amino acids. For the CDR3, the DNA is TGCAGTGCTAGGATGCGGGGGGAGCAGTTCTTC. It is translated as CSARMRGEQFF.

The chain has TRBV29-1 and TRBJ2-7, with 7 bases aligning to TRBD1. The CDR3 has 13 residues. Unmatched junction bases numbered 4, after V lost 4 bases and J lost 1 base. CDR1 is SQVTM, CDR2 ANQGSEA, per germline. The CDR3 sequence is CSVGRQGSYEQYF. The DNA of the CDR3 is TGCAGCGTTGGACGACAGGGATCCTACGAGCAGTACTTC.

The chain recombines TRBV6-1 with TRBJ2-2; D perhaps matches TRBD2 (5 bases). Trimming shortened V by 0 bases and J by 6 bases, and 17 bases separated the two germline ends. This CDR3 spans 17 amino acids. From germline, CDR1 is MNHNS and CDR2 SASEGT. In nucleotides, the CDR3 is TGTGCCAGCAGTGAAGCGCTACCGGGGTCGGGTGCCGGGGAGCTGTTTTTT. Translation: CASSEALPGSGAGELFF.

J is TRBJ1-3 and V is TRBV30; D is unresolved. Germline CDR1 is GTSNPN and CDR2 is SVGIG (reference sequence). The V gene lost 0 bases and the J gene lost 2 bases, with 5 bases spanning the gap. This CDR3 comprises 13 residues. The CDR3 DNA is TGTGCCTGGAGTGTACAAACTGGAAACACCATATATTTT. Its translation: CAWSVQTGNTIYF.

The chain joins TRBV5-4 to TRBJ2-4; D is unresolved. V was shortened by 3 bases and J by 4 bases, with 8 bases between the two germline ends. This CDR3 contains 13 residues. In germline, CDR1 is SGHNT, CDR2 YYREEE (reference sequence). The CDR3 reads CASSSGGKNIQYF. CDR3 coding DNA: TGTGCCAGCAGCTCGGGCGGAAAAAACATTCAGTACTTC.

The chain employs TRBV29-1 and TRBJ1-1, with no clear D. V was shortened by 4 bases and J by 9 bases, with 12 bases between the two germline ends. CDR1 is SQVTM and CDR2 is ANQGSEA in the germline V gene. This CDR3 has 11 amino acids. The CDR3 spells CSVVLGIKAFF. In DNA form, the CDR3 reads TGCAGCGTTGTTCTGGGAATTAAAGCTTTCTTT. Using reference TRBV29-1 and TRBJ1-1 for the parts outside the CDR3, the full variable domain is SAVISQKPSRDICQRGTSLTIQCQVDSQVTMMFWYRQQPGQSLTLIATANQGSEATYESGFVIDKFPISRPNLTFSTLTVSNMSPEDSSIYLCSVVLGIKAFFGQGTRLTVV.

This clone was observed a handful of times. This chain joins TRBV5-1 and TRBJ2-7; tentatively, D is TRBD1 or TRBD2 (6 bases each). Germline V gene lookup returns CDR1 SGHRS and CDR2 YFSETQ. Trimming took 0 bases from V and 7 from J, leaving 14 bases between them. CDR3 length equals 14 residues. The CDR3: CASSLAGGGTEQYF. CDR3 in DNA: TGCGCCAGCAGCTTGGCCGGCGGCGGGACAGAGCAGTACTTC.

This clone was detected a few times. This chain joins TRBV6-1 and TRBJ1-5, with TRBD1 matching over 7 bases. Germline V gives CDR1 MNHNS, CDR2 SASEGT. V shed 5 bases, J shed 5 bases, and the junction held 6 bases outside the gene matches. This CDR3 comprises 14 residues. Here the CDR3 reads CASSIPGGDQPQHF. In DNA form, the CDR3 reads TGTGCCAGCAGTATCCCAGGGGGAGATCAGCCCCAGCATTTT.

This chain joins TRBV18 and TRBJ1-3; the D is unclear. Trimming shortened V by 2 bases and J by 0 bases, and 14 bases separated the two germline ends. CDR3 size: 17 residues. Germline V gene lookup returns CDR1 KGHSH and CDR2 LQKENI. The CDR3 sequence is CASSPSRSYNSGNTIYF. Here the CDR3 DNA reads TGTGCCAGCTCACCAAGCCGTTCATACAACTCTGGAAACACCATATATTTT.

This clone has a handful of counts. This chain connects TRBV25-1 to TRBJ1-2; perhaps TRBD1 as D (5 bases). The CDR3 extends over 14 amino acids. V lost 2 bases and J lost 4, with 11 bases in between. Looked up from germline, CDR1 is MGHDK and CDR2 is SYGVNS. The CDR3 nucleotides read TGTGCCAGCAGTGAACATACAGGCGGCTATGGCTACACCTTC. It is translated as CASSEHTGGYGYTF.

CDR3 residues: CASSELRNQETQYF. CDR3 sequence (DNA): TGTGCCAGCAGTGAATTACGGAACCAAGAGACCCAGTACTTC. The rearrangement joins TRBV25-1 to TRBJ2-5; unclear D gene. Trimming took off 1 base at V and 0 bases at J, with 6 bases between the two ends. The CDR3 runs to 14 residues. Germline V lookup: CDR1 MGHDK, CDR2 SYGVNS. Looking up the rest from reference TRBV25-1 and TRBJ2-5 gives the full variable domain: EADIYQTPRYLVIGTGKKITLECSQTMGHDKMYWYQQDPGMELHLIHYSYGVNSTEKGDLSSESTVSRIRTEHFPLTLESARPSHTSQYLCASSELRNQETQYFGPGTRLLVL.

This clone was seen just once. The chain uses TRBV27 and TRBJ1-5; the D gene is possibly TRBD1 (6 bases). The germline gives CDR1 MNHEY, CDR2 SMNVEV (reference sequence). V was cut by 5 bases and J by 4 bases, with 9 bases left in between. This CDR3 has 13 amino acids. The CDR3 reads CASSQGWNQPQHF. The CDR3 DNA is TGTGCCAGCAGTCAGGGGTGGAATCAGCCCCAGCATTTT.

This clone was recorded once. The genes are TRBV30 and TRBJ2-7; D is perhaps TRBD1 or TRBD2 (5 bases each). Germline CDR1 is GTSNPN and CDR2 is SVGIG (reference sequence). V was cut by 1 base and J by 5 bases, with 18 bases left in between. The CDR3 extends over 15 amino acids. In nucleotides, the CDR3 is TGTGCCTGGAGTGGTCCCCTCGTGGGACCCAACGAGCAGTACTTC. It codes for CAWSGPLVGPNEQYF.

This clone was picked up one time. The V and J genes are TRBV7-2 and TRBJ2-5; D is perhaps TRBD1 (6 bases). The V end lost 1 base, the J end lost 5 bases, and 11 bases lay between the germline ends. The CDR3 loop spans 14 amino acids. The germline gives CDR1 SGHTA, CDR2 FQGNSA. The CDR3 region is CASSLVVGHETQYF. The CDR3 DNA follows: TGTGCCAGCAGCTTAGTGGTGGGACACGAGACCCAGTACTTC.

J is TRBJ1-3 and V is TRBV7-9, with D maybe TRBD1 (5 bases). Germline assignment: CDR1 SEHNR and CDR2 FQNEAQ (reference sequence). The CDR3 runs 14 residues. Trimming left V 5 bases short and J 4 bases short, with 12 bases between. The CDR3 coding sequence is TGTGCCAGCAGCGCCACCGGGGGAGGAAACACCATATATTTT. Residues: CASSATGGGNTIYF.

The chain employs TRBV4-1 and TRBJ1-2, with a tentative D call TRBD1 (5 bases). The V gene's germline CDR1 is MGHRA and CDR2 YSYEKL. The CDR3 has 16 residues. V gave up 4 bases and J gave up 0 bases, with 15 bases separating them. The CDR3: CASSPREGRTNYGYTF. DNA of the CDR3: TGCGCCAGCAGCCCCAGGGAGGGGCGGACTAACTATGGCTACACCTTC.

The rearrangement joins TRBV9 to TRBJ2-3, with TRBD1 as a possible D gene (5 bases). Deletions cut 0 bases from V and 6 bases from J, with 17 bases between. The CDR3 is 16 residues long. Germline lookup yields CDR1 SGDLS and CDR2 YYNGEE. CDR3 loop: CASSVGHSRGIDTQYF. The CDR3 DNA reads TGTGCCAGCAGCGTAGGACATTCAAGGGGTATCGATACGCAGTATTTT.

V gene TRBV25-1 combines with J gene TRBJ1-1, with D hard to call. CDR1 is MGHDK and CDR2 is SYGVNS in the germline V gene. The CDR3 covers 13 residues. V gave up 6 bases and J gave up 1 base, with 9 bases separating them. CDR3 coding DNA: TGTGCCAGCAGAGGAGAAGGGAACACTGAAGCTTTCTTT. Its translation: CASRGEGNTEAFF.